The 12 T cell receptor beta chains in this list originate from one sample, sequenced in a study of T cell responses to AZD1222 COVID-19 vaccine. TCRdb's copy holds only in-frame clones and misses some; the assay was immunoSEQ multiplex PCR. The repertoire holds fewer than 150,000 clones, with around 93% as singletons. Sequencing used peripheral blood, obtained on day 0 of AZD1222 vaccination. The receptors stem from an adult in good health.

The chain combines TRBV15 with TRBJ1-2; 7 bases agree with TRBD1. With V trimmed by 3 bases and J by 6 bases, 10 bases remained unmatched. This CDR3 is 15 amino acids long. Germline V lookup: CDR1 LNHNV, CDR2 YYDKDF (reference sequence). DNA of the CDR3: TGTGCCACCAGCAGGGCTGGGGAGGGGGCGGATGGCTACACCTTC. Translated, it gives CATSRAGEGADGYTF. The whole variable domain, filled in from reference TRBV15 and TRBJ1-2, reads DAMVIQNPRYQVTQFGKPVTLSCSQTLNHNVMYWYQQKSSQAPKLLFHYYDKDFNNEADTPDNFQSRRPNTSFCFLDIRSPGLGDTAMYLCATSRAGEGADGYTFGSGTRLTVV.

This clone was picked up one time. This sequence joins TRBV11-2 and TRBJ2-1; 7 nucleotides align to TRBD1. CDR1 SGHAT and CDR2 FQNNGV come from the germline V gene. The CDR3 covers 14 residues. Germline trimming cut 5 bases from V and 7 bases from J; bases unmatched to any gene: 8. The CDR3: CASSPISTGNEQFF. The DNA of the CDR3 is TGTGCCAGCAGCCCCATTTCGACAGGGAATGAGCAGTTCTTC.

This chain links TRBV6-1 with TRBJ2-7; D assignment may be TRBD1 or TRBD2 (7 bases each). V lost 2 bases, J lost 4 bases, and 15 bases lay in between. The CDR3 covers 15 residues. The V gene's germline CDR1 is MNHNS and CDR2 SASEGT. In nucleotides, the CDR3 is TGTGCCAGCAGTGAACGGGGGGACAGACCGTACGAGCAGTACTTC. This gives the protein CASSERGDRPYEQYF.

J is TRBJ2-7 and V is TRBV19, with TRBD2 matching over 10 bases. The CDR3 has 16 residues. Per germline, CDR1 LNHDA and CDR2 SQIVND (reference sequence). V was pared by 6 bases and J by 0 bases, with 8 bases of the junction left unmatched. The CDR3 spells CASSFGLAETSYEQYF. The CDR3 region has the DNA TGTGCCAGTAGCTTCGGACTAGCGGAGACCTCCTACGAGCAGTACTTC.

The chain combines TRBV6-2 or TRBV6-3 with TRBJ2-5; the D is unclear. Trimming left V 0 bases short and J 7 bases short, with 6 bases between. The germline gives CDR1 MNHEY, CDR2 SVGEGT. There are 12 residues in the CDR3. The CDR3 region is CASSYSVGTQYF. The CDR3 nucleotides are TGTGCCAGCAGTTACTCGGTGGGGACCCAGTACTTC.

The chain couples TRBV7-9 to TRBJ2-3; D is ambiguous. Per the germline V gene, CDR1 is SEHNR and CDR2 is FQNEAQ (reference sequence). Trimming took 5 bases from V and 0 from J, leaving 15 bases between them. CDR3 length: 16 residues. This chain's CDR3 is CASSGRATQSTDTQYF. CDR3 bases: TGTGCCAGCAGCGGTAGGGCCACTCAAAGCACAGATACGCAGTATTTT.

The chain joins TRBV18 to TRBJ2-2; TRBD2 is a possible D gene (5 bases). This CDR3 has 14 residues. The germline V gene has CDR1 KGHSH and CDR2 LQKENI. Trimming cost V 5 bases and J 6 bases, with 13 bases left between them. CDR3 nucleotides: TGTGCCAGCTCAGACCCCGTGGAGGCCGGGGAGCTGTTTTTT. Translated: CASSDPVEAGELFF.

The chain combines TRBV5-4 with TRBJ2-5, with D tentatively TRBD2 (6 bases). The CDR3 totals 17 residues. V lost 0 bases to trimming and J lost 5 bases, with 20 bases between them. The germline V gene encodes CDR1 SGHNT and CDR2 YYREEE (reference sequence). The CDR3 DNA reads as TGTGCCAGCAGCTTGGAACCCGCGGGGCTGGGTAGGGAGACCCAGTACTTC. Translated, it gives CASSLEPAGLGRETQYF.

The V gene is TRBV2, the J gene TRBJ2-7; possibly TRBD1 for D (6 bases). CDR1 SNHLY and CDR2 FYNNEI come from the germline V gene. The CDR3 sequence is 14 residues long. Trimming took off 2 bases at V and 1 base at J, with 9 bases between the two ends. The CDR3 here is CASSEIRGSYEQYF. CDR3 DNA: TGTGCCAGCAGTGAAATCAGGGGATCCTACGAGCAGTACTTC.

V and J are TRBV6-6 and TRBJ1-6, with TRBD1 matching 8 bases. CDR1 MNHNY and CDR2 SVGAGI come from the germline V gene (reference sequence). This CDR3 comprises 15 residues. With V trimmed by 4 bases and J by 5 bases, 4 bases remained unmatched. The CDR3 DNA reads TGTGCCAGCAGTTGGACAGGGAACGATAATTCACCCCTCCACTTT. Encoded protein: CASSWTGNDNSPLHF.

CDR3 loop: CASSQSGGSANYGYTF. The DNA of the CDR3 is TGTGCCAGCAGCCAATCGGGGGGGTCTGCTAACTATGGCTACACCTTC. The chain has TRBV3-1 (or the pseudogene TRBV3-2) and TRBJ1-2; the D gene is possibly TRBD1 (5 bases). Trimming shortened V by 2 bases and J by 0 bases, and 13 bases separated the two germline ends. The CDR3 is 16 residues long. Germline V CDR1 and CDR2: LGHDT, YNNKEL (reference sequence).

The CDR3 nucleotides read TGTGCCAGCAGTTCCAGGGGTACCGGGATGATCTCCTACGAGCAGTACTTC. Its translation: CASSSRGTGMISYEQYF. The gene calls are TRBV28 and TRBJ2-7; D may be TRBD1 (6 bases). Germline V gene sequence: CDR1 MDHEN, CDR2 SYDVKM. This CDR3 has 17 residues. The ends were cut back, 4 bases at V and 0 bases at J, with 19 bases in the middle.